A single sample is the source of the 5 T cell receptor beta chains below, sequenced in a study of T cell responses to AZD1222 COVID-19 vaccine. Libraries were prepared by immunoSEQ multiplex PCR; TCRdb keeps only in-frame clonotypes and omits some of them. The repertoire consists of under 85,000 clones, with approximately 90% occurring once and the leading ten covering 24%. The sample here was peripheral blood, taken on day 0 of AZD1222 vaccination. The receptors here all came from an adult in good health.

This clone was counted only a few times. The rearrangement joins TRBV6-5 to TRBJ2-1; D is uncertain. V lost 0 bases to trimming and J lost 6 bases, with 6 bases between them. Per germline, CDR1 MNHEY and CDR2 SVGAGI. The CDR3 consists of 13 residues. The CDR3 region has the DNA TGTGCCAGCAGTTACTCGAGAGGCAATGAGCAGTTCTTC. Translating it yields CASSYSRGNEQFF.

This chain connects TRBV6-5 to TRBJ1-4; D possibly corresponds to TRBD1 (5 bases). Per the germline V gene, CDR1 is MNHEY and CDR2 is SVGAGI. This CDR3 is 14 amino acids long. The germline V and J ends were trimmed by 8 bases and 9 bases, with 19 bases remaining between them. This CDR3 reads CASGTSGRGQKLFF. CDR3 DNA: TGTGCCAGCGGGACCAGTGGCCGAGGGCAAAAACTGTTTTTT.

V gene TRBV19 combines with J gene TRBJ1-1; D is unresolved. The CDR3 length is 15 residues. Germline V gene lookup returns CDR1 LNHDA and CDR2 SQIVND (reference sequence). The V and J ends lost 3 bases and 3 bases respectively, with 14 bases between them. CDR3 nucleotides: TGTGCCAGTAGTATTAGGGTGGGGTCGGACACTGAAGCTTTCTTT. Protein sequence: CASSIRVGSDTEAFF.

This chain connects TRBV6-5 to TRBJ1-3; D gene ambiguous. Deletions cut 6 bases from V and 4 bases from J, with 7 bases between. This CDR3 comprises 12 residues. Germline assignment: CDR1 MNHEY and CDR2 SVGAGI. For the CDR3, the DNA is TGTGCCAGCAGGGACTGGGGAAACACCATATATTTT. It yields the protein CASRDWGNTIYF.

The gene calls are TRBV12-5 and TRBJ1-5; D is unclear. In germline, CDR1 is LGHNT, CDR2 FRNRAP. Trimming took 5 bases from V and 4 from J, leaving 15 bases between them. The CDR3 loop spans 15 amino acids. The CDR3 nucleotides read TGTGCTAGTGGTCCGGACGGGAGAGGGAATCAGCCCCAGCATTTT. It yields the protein CASGPDGRGNQPQHF.